This is a list of T cell receptor beta chains from one sample in a study of T cells in tumors after PD-1 blockade. Method: immunoSEQ multiplex PCR; TCRdb's copy keeps in-frame clones and lacks some. Of approximately 63,000 clones listed, roughly 70% are singletons. Sample: PBMCs, taken after anti-PD-1 treatment. All receptors come from a human donor with basal cell carcinoma. CDR3s include the opening cysteine and the closing phenylalanine or tryptophan. D genes are given only for firm matches. Clone size appears in some rows only: once, few, many, or a class for an expanded clone.

length	J	size	D	V	DNA	CDR3
13	TRBJ2-2	-	-	TRBV14	TGTGCCAGCAGCCCCCTTAACACCGGGGAGCTGTTTTTT	CASSPLNTGELFF
15	TRBJ2-7	-	-	TRBV18	TGTGCCAGCTCACTAGGACAGCAATCCTCCTACGAGCAGTACTTC	CASSLGQQSSYEQYF
12	TRBJ2-3	-	-	TRBV12-3/TRBV12-4	TGTGCCAGCAGTTTGCGGACAGATACGCAGTATTTT	CASSLRTDTQYF
13	TRBJ1-1	-	TRBD1	TRBV13	TGTGCCAGCAGCACGACAGGGGGACTTGAAGCTTTCTTT	CASSTTGGLEAFF
11	TRBJ1-1	few	-	TRBV27	TGTGCCAGCACAGGGTACACTGAAGCTTTCTTT	CASTGYTEAFF
18	TRBJ2-7	once	TRBD2	TRBV6-7	TGTGCCAGCAGTTACTCGCCCCTACTAGCGGGGGGCCGGGGCGAGCAGTACTTC	CASSYSPLLAGGRGEQYF
16	TRBJ1-5	few	-	TRBV7-9	TGTGCCAGCAGCACGACCGGGACCAGTAGCAATCAGCCCCAGCATTTT	CASSTTGTSSNQPQHF
14	TRBJ1-2	-	-	TRBV2	TGTGCCAGCAGTGAAGCGAGGGGGGACTATGGCTACACCTTC	CASSEARGDYGYTF
12	TRBJ2-1	-	-	TRBV7-9	TGTGCCAGCAGCTCGTCGGGAAATGAGCAGTTCTTC	CASSSSGNEQFF
13	TRBJ1-1	-	-	TRBV6-5	TGTGCGAGCAGGACCACCGGGACATTTGAAGCTTTCTTT	CASRTTGTFEAFF
15	TRBJ1-5	-	-	TRBV12-2	TGTGCAAGTCGCTTAGGGGCAGGGGCGAGACAGCCCCAGCATTTT	CASRLGAGARQPQHF
10	TRBJ2-1	-	-	TRBV29-1	TGCAGCGCCTCCCCCCCGGGGCAGTTCTTC	CSASPPGQFF
11	TRBJ2-1	-	-	TRBV30	TGTGCCTGGAAAGCTCTCAATGAGCAGTTCTTC	CAWKALNEQFF
12	TRBJ2-7	once	-	TRBV15	TGTGCCACCATAAGGGGCCCCATCGAGCAGTACTTC	CATIRGPIEQYF
14	TRBJ2-7	-	-	TRBV2	TGTGCCAGCAGTGAAGGCAGGGGGGCCTACGAGCAGTACTTC	CASSEGRGAYEQYF
17	TRBJ1-2	-	TRBD1	TRBV5-1	TGCGCCAGCAGCTCGGTGGGTGACAGGGGTCGAGGGAATGGCTACACCTTC	CASSSVGDRGRGNGYTF
17	TRBJ2-3	once	-	TRBV5-6	TGTGCCAGCAGCTGGAGGGCCCGGGTAAGCCTCACAGATACGCAGTATTTT	CASSWRARVSLTDTQYF
14	TRBJ2-2	-	-	TRBV7-2	TGTGCCAGCAGCTTTTGGGGGTCCACCGGGGAGCTGTTTTTT	CASSFWGSTGELFF
14	TRBJ1-5	few	-	TRBV2	TGTGCCAGCCGGGACAATTATAGCAATCAGCCCCAGCATTTT	CASRDNYSNQPQHF
17	TRBJ1-2	-	TRBD1	TRBV7-9	TGTGCCAGCAGCCCTCGGTTTCTTGAGGGGGCTTGGTACGGCTACACCTTC	CASSPRFLEGAWYGYTF
14	TRBJ1-3	-	TRBD1	TRBV19	TGTGCCAGTAGCGGACAGGGATATGGAAACACCATATATTTT	CASSGQGYGNTIYF
13	TRBJ1-2	few	-	TRBV4-1	TGCGCCAGCAGCCAAGATGGGGGTTTTGGCTACACCTTC	CASSQDGGFGYTF
16	TRBJ1-3	-	TRBD1	TRBV7-6	TGTGCCAGCAGCCAAGGGACAGCTAACCGGGGAAACACCATATATTTT	CASSQGTANRGNTIYF
14	TRBJ1-6	few	-	TRBV7-2	TGTGCCAGCAGCTCAGGAATTTATAATTCACCCCTCCACTTT	CASSSGIYNSPLHF
16	TRBJ2-2	-	-	TRBV5-1	TGCGCCAGCAGCCTCGGGACGGTAGGGAACACCGGGGAGCTGTTTTTT	CASSLGTVGNTGELFF
14	TRBJ1-1	-	-	TRBV27	TGTGCCAGCAGTTCGACCCGGGGGCACACTGAAGCTTTCTTT	CASSSTRGHTEAFF
15	TRBJ2-3	-	-	TRBV10-3	TGTGCCATCAGTGAGTCGGCGACGGGGGAAAATACGCAGTATTTT	CAISESATGENTQYF
20	TRBJ2-2	-	TRBD2	TRBV5-1	TGCGCCAGCAGCTTGGCTCGGACTAGCGGGGTCTCGACGAACACCGGGGAGCTGTTTTTT	CASSLARTSGVSTNTGELFF
11	TRBJ2-7	-	-	TRBV6-6	TGTGCCAGCAGTTACACCTGGGAGCAGTACTTC	CASSYTWEQYF
15	TRBJ1-1	-	-	TRBV2	TGTGCCAGCAAAGCCCTCGGACAGCCGAACACTGAAGCTTTCTTT	CASKALGQPNTEAFF
15	TRBJ1-3	-	-	TRBV9	TGTGCCCGTCCCCCACAGTCACCCTCTGGAAACACCATATATTTT	CARPPQSPSGNTIYF
15	TRBJ1-6	once	TRBD1	TRBV5-1	TGCGCCAGCAGCTTGGATACAGGGGCGTCGTCACCCCTCCACTTT	CASSLDTGASSPLHF
12	TRBJ2-1	-	-	TRBV29-1	TGCAGCGTTGAAGAGACAGGCCTTGAGCAGTTCTTC	CSVEETGLEQFF
13	TRBJ1-4	once	-	TRBV7-9	TGTGCCAGCAGCTCCTCAGGGGTTGAAAAACTGTTTTTT	CASSSSGVEKLFF
16	TRBJ2-7	-	TRBD1	TRBV5-1	TGCGCCAGCAGCTGGGGTCCGGGACAGGGCCCCTACGAGCAGTACTTC	CASSWGPGQGPYEQYF
15	TRBJ1-1	-	-	TRBV5-1	TGCGCCAGCAGCCCCGGGGCCACGGAAAACACTGAAGCTTTCTTT	CASSPGATENTEAFF
11	TRBJ2-1	once	-	TRBV7-9	TGTGCCAGCAGCTTCCACAATGAGCAGTTCTTC	CASSFHNEQFF
15	TRBJ2-2	-	-	TRBV25-1	TGTGCCAGCAGTGACGTGACAGTGACCACCGGGGAGCTGTTTTTT	CASSDVTVTTGELFF
15	TRBJ2-5	-	-	TRBV5-6	TGTGCCAGCAGCTCGGACACCCTCGGTCAGGAGACCCAGTACTTC	CASSSDTLGQETQYF
13	TRBJ1-3	-	-	TRBV7-9	TGTGCCAGCAGCTTTTTGGGGGAAAACACCATATATTTT	CASSFLGENTIYF
15	TRBJ2-2	-	TRBD1	TRBV9	TGTGCCAGCAGCGCGACAGGGGTTGGGACCGGGGAGCTGTTTTTT	CASSATGVGTGELFF
16	TRBJ1-3	few	TRBD1	TRBV5-6	TGTGCCAGCAGCTCGGGACAGGGCTTCTCTGGAAACACCATATATTTT	CASSSGQGFSGNTIYF
17	TRBJ2-5	-	TRBD1	TRBV24-1	TGTGCCACCAGTGATTTTCGCCGGGACAGGGGGCACGAGACCCAGTACTTC	CATSDFRRDRGHETQYF
18	TRBJ1-5	-	TRBD1	TRBV10-3	TGTGCCATCAGTGACCTCCCCCAGGGGGCACGGAGCAATCAGCCCCAGCATTTT	CAISDLPQGARSNQPQHF
18	TRBJ2-1	-	TRBD2	TRBV27	TGTGCCAGCAGTTCCTCCGGGACTAGCGGGGGCGCCTACAATGAGCAGTTCTTC	CASSSSGTSGGAYNEQFF